The 28 T cell receptor beta chains given below trace back to one sample, sequenced in a study of T cell responses to AZD1222 COVID-19 vaccine (dated by TCRdb to about 2021). In light of the paper, this sample's time point label describes: baseline before first vaccination. Library method: the immunoSEQ multiplex PCR assay. TCRdb retrieved this table from immuneACCESS and kept in-frame rearrangements only. Not all clones are present; in checked studies, unresolved V genes account for under half, and no reason is known for the remainder. Counted in this sample were 130,000 or so clones; 80% to 90% of them appeared once. The ten largest account for 2.5% to 3% of the sample. The sequencing used peripheral blood, collected on day 0 of AZD1222 vaccination. These receptors all come from an adult in good health.

The chain employs TRBV5-1 and TRBJ2-7; D not certain. CDR3 length: 14 amino acids. Looked up from germline, CDR1 is SGHRS and CDR2 is YFSETQ. Trimming removed 5 bases at V and 4 bases at J, with 16 bases between. The CDR3 bases are TGCGCCAGCAGACCCAGTGGGCTAGGTTACGAGCAGTACTTC. This gives the protein CASRPSGLGYEQYF.

This CDR3 reads CASSRRSGYTF. The CDR3 DNA reads TGTGCCAGCAGCCGACGGAGCGGCTACACCTTC. The gene calls are TRBV12-3 or TRBV12-4 and TRBJ1-2, with D unresolved. Trimming stripped 6 bases from V and 8 bases from J, with 10 bases between. CDR3 length: 11 amino acids.

This sequence joins TRBV7-8 and TRBJ1-3; perhaps TRBD1 as D (6 bases). Germline assignment: CDR1 SGHVS and CDR2 FQNEAQ. The V and J ends lost 2 bases and 0 bases respectively, with 17 bases between them. This CDR3 is built from 18 residues. CDR3 loop: CASSLNWGPKVSGNTIYF. CDR3 in DNA: TGTGCCAGCAGCTTAAACTGGGGGCCAAAAGTCTCTGGAAACACCATATATTTT.

CDR3 region: CASSSPGSLEARETQYF. The CDR3 bases are TGTGCCAGCAGCTCCCCGGGCTCCCTGGAGGCGAGAGAGACCCAGTACTTC. The chain has TRBV21-1 and TRBJ2-5; no DNA check was done on the table's D call, TRBD2. TRBV21-1 is classified as a pseudogene. The CDR3 has 17 amino acids.

The V call is TRBV9, the J call TRBJ1-3; the D is unclear. The V end was cut by 4 bases, the J end by 0 bases, with 17 bases between. Germline values: CDR1 SGDLS, CDR2 YYNGEE. The CDR3 extends over 17 amino acids. As DNA, the CDR3 is TGTGCCAGCAGCCCCCTCGGTGGACCCGGCTCTGGAAACACCATATATTTT. This codes for CASSPLGGPGSGNTIYF.

The chain joins TRBV29-1 to TRBJ2-3, with a weak D call TRBD2 (6 bases). Between the trimmed V and J ends, which lost 0 bases and 2 bases, there was a span of 12 bases. The CDR3 runs to 15 residues. Germline loops: CDR1 SQVTM, CDR2 ANQGSEA. CDR3 nucleotide sequence: TGCAGCGTTGAAGATCAGGAGGGACCCACAGATACGCAGTATTTT. Encoded protein: CSVEDQEGPTDTQYF.

V gene TRBV2 combines with J gene TRBJ1-6, with TRBD1 as a possible D gene (6 bases). Germline CDR1 is SNHLY and CDR2 is FYNNEI. The CDR3 is made up of 14 amino acids. Trimming removed 7 bases from V and 8 bases from J, with 15 bases in between. The CDR3 sequence: CASTGEVVDSPLHF. The CDR3 coding sequence is TGTGCCAGCACAGGGGAGGTGGTCGATTCACCCCTCCACTTT.

The chain employs TRBV6-5 and TRBJ1-1; no clear D gene. Germline lookup yields CDR1 MNHEY and CDR2 SVGAGI. V lost 3 bases, J lost 0 bases, and 8 bases lay in between. The CDR3 is made up of 14 amino acids. The DNA for the CDR3 is TGTGCCAGCAGTTATAGTAACCTGAACACTGAAGCTTTCTTT. Encoded protein: CASSYSNLNTEAFF.

The CDR3 sequence: CASSLAQGYEQYF. CDR3 nucleotides: TGTGCCAGCAGTCTGGCACAGGGCTACGAGCAGTACTTC. V and J are TRBV28 and TRBJ2-7; tentatively, D is TRBD1 (6 bases). Germline CDR1 MDHEN, CDR2 SYDVKM. CDR3 length: 13 amino acids. Deletions cut 5 bases from V and 3 bases from J, with 11 bases between.

The V call is TRBV7-2, the J call TRBJ2-2, with D perhaps TRBD1 or TRBD2 (6 bases each). CDR1 is SGHTA and CDR2 is FQGNSA in the germline V gene. The CDR3 covers 16 residues. V was cut by 1 base and J by 4 bases, with 13 bases left in between. Here the CDR3 DNA reads TGTGCCAGCAGCTTAGATGCCGGGGGCCCCACCGGGGAGCTGTTTTTT. Encoded protein: CASSLDAGGPTGELFF.

This chain connects TRBV27 to TRBJ1-2, with D possibly TRBD1 on 6 matching bases. The CDR3 consists of 14 residues. The V gene lost 8 bases and the J gene lost 4 bases, with 17 bases spanning the gap. In germline, CDR1 is MNHEY, CDR2 SMNVEV (reference sequence). As DNA, the CDR3 is TGTGCCAGCTCCTACCGGGGGGCGGCCTATGGCTACACCTTC. Its translation: CASSYRGAAYGYTF.

This clone turned up a few times. V gene TRBV28 combines with J gene TRBJ1-2; 8 positions agree with TRBD1. Germline lookup yields CDR1 MDHEN and CDR2 SYDVKM. CDR3 size: 14 residues. V lost 6 bases to trimming and J lost 6 bases; unmatched junction nucleotides: 9. The CDR3 sequence is CASRLIGTGDGYTF. The DNA of the CDR3 is TGTGCCAGCAGGTTAATTGGGACAGGCGATGGCTACACCTTC.

The rearrangement uses TRBV6-2 or TRBV6-3 and TRBJ1-1; TRBD1 is a possible D gene (6 bases). The V gene lost 2 bases and the J gene lost 4 bases, with 8 bases spanning the gap. The CDR3 runs 13 residues. CDR1 is MNHEY, CDR2 SVGEGT, per germline. This CDR3 is CASSYGGATEAFF. The CDR3 nucleotides read TGTGCCAGCAGTTACGGGGGGGCCACTGAAGCTTTCTTT.

The chain uses TRBV5-4 and TRBJ2-2, with TRBD2 identical over 11 bases. Germline CDR1 reads SGHNT; CDR2 reads YYREEE (reference sequence). The CDR3 consists of 18 residues. V lost 3 bases and J lost 7; bases outside the gene matches: 14. The CDR3 is CASSSKTPLAGVGGELFF. CDR3 DNA sequence: TGTGCCAGCAGCTCCAAAACCCCACTAGCGGGAGTTGGCGGGGAGCTGTTTTTT.

The chain recombines TRBV6-5 with TRBJ1-2; D call uncertain. V lost 4 bases, J lost 3 bases, and 15 bases lay in between. This CDR3 contains 15 residues. Germline-derived CDR1 and CDR2 are MNHEY and SVGAGI. The DNA for the CDR3 is TGTGCCAGCAGTTCCGGAGTCCGGGGTCACTATGGCTACACCTTC. This encodes CASSSGVRGHYGYTF.

The CDR3 sequence is CASSLEAGPREQFF. CDR3 DNA: TGTGCCAGCAGCTTGGAGGCGGGACCCAGGGAGCAGTTCTTC. This chain links TRBV5-6 with TRBJ2-1; D possibly corresponds to TRBD2 (6 bases). Germline loops: CDR1 SGHDT, CDR2 YYEEEE. This CDR3 is 14 amino acids long. Trimming took off 0 bases at V and 10 bases at J, with 14 bases between the two ends.

The chain recombines TRBV5-4 with TRBJ2-7; TRBD2 is a possible D gene (6 bases). Looked up from germline, CDR1 is SGHNT and CDR2 is YYREEE (reference sequence). The V and J ends lost 5 bases and 8 bases respectively, with 17 bases between them. The CDR3 loop spans 13 amino acids. CDR3 sequence reads: CASSSESRGKQYF. DNA for the CDR3: TGTGCCAGCAGTTCTGAATCCCGGGGGAAGCAGTACTTC. The variable domain in full, completed from reference TRBV5-4 and TRBJ2-7, reads ETGVTQSPTHLIKTRGQQVTLRCSSQSGHNTVSWYQQALGQGPQFIFQYYREEENGRGNFPPRFSGLQFPNYSSELNVNALELDDSALYLCASSSESRGKQYFGPGTRLTVT.

V usage is TRBV7-7 and J usage is TRBJ2-5; D gene ambiguous. Germline CDR1 reads SSHAT; CDR2 reads FNYEAQ (reference sequence). The CDR3 sequence is 13 residues long. Trimming cost V 1 base and J 1 base, with 4 bases left between them. CDR3 residues: CASSLEIQETQYF. In DNA, the CDR3 is TGTGCCAGCAGCTTAGAGATCCAAGAGACCCAGTACTTC.

As DNA, the CDR3 is TGTGCCAGCAGCTCCCGGACAGGGGATGGCTACACCTTC. Protein sequence: CASSSRTGDGYTF. The chain uses TRBV7-8 and TRBJ1-2, with TRBD1 identical over 9 bases. Losses at the gene ends were 4 bases for V and 6 bases for J; bases not matched to a gene: 3. The CDR3 covers 13 residues. The germline V gene encodes CDR1 SGHVS and CDR2 FQNEAQ.

The V gene is TRBV6-5, the J gene TRBJ1-5; the match to TRBD1 covers 7 bases. This CDR3 has 15 residues. V lost 0 bases to trimming and J lost 6 bases; unmatched junction nucleotides: 5. Germline CDR1 MNHEY, CDR2 SVGAGI. CDR3 sequence reads: CASSYSKTGTQPQHF. The DNA for the CDR3 is TGTGCCAGCAGTTACTCAAAGACAGGGACTCAGCCCCAGCATTTT.

The J gene is TRBJ1-1, the V gene TRBV15; TRBD1 might be the D (5 bases). With 0 bases removed from V and 4 bases from J, the gap between germline ends came to 12 bases. In germline, CDR1 is LNHNV, CDR2 YYDKDF (reference sequence). CDR3 length equals 15 residues. CDR3 residues: CATSRDSGLTTEAFF. The CDR3 DNA follows: TGTGCCACCAGCAGAGATTCGGGGCTTACCACTGAAGCTTTCTTT.

The chain couples TRBV25-1 to TRBJ1-3; possible D gene TRBD1, 6 bases. Germline CDR1 reads MGHDK; CDR2 reads SYGVNS. Trimming shortened V by 3 bases and J by 3 bases, and 15 bases separated the two germline ends. This CDR3 has 16 amino acids. CDR3 nucleotides: TGTGCCAGCAGTGATTTAGGGGGGGCGCGTGGAAACACCATATATTTT. Translating it yields CASSDLGGARGNTIYF.

The chain has TRBV25-1 and TRBJ2-5; 9 nucleotides agree with TRBD2. The CDR3 loop spans 16 amino acids. V shed 4 bases, J shed 3 bases, and the junction held 9 bases outside the gene matches. Looked up from germline, CDR1 is MGHDK and CDR2 is SYGVNS. Here the CDR3 reads CASSVAGARGKETQYF. CDR3 in DNA: TGTGCCAGCAGTGTAGCGGGGGCCAGGGGAAAAGAGACCCAGTACTTC.

In its sample, this clone was seen once. The rearrangement links TRBV11-2 to TRBJ2-1; weak D call: TRBD2 (6 bases). Germline-derived CDR1 and CDR2 are SGHAT and FQNNGV. V lost 1 base, J lost 6 bases, and 22 bases lay in between. The CDR3 consists of 18 residues. CDR3 in amino acids: CASSLVVGGAPSGNEQFF. Written as DNA, the CDR3 is TGTGCCAGCAGCTTAGTAGTCGGAGGGGCCCCGAGCGGCAATGAGCAGTTCTTC.

The chain carries TRBV2 and TRBJ2-3; maybe TRBD1 (6 bases). V shed 8 bases and J shed 2 bases, with 14 bases lying between them. Germline values: CDR1 SNHLY, CDR2 FYNNEI. The CDR3 is made up of 14 amino acids. The CDR3 spells CASRSQGITDTQYF. CDR3 DNA: TGTGCCAGCCGCTCTCAGGGGATCACAGATACGCAGTATTTT. Full variable domain (missing parts from reference TRBV2 and TRBJ2-3): EPEVTQTPSHQVTQMGQEVILRCVPISNHLYFYWYRQILGQKVEFLVSFYNNEISEKSEIFDDQFSVERPDGSNFTLKIRSTKLEDSAMYFCASRSQGITDTQYFGPGTRLTVL.

This chain uses TRBV7-6 with TRBJ1-1, with TRBD1 matching over 7 bases. V gave up 0 bases and J gave up 5 bases; unmatched junction bases: 3. The CDR3 covers 14 residues. Germline CDR1 reads SGHVS; CDR2 reads FNYEAQ. The CDR3: CASSLADRETEAFF. The CDR3, as DNA: TGTGCCAGCAGCTTAGCAGACAGGGAAACTGAAGCTTTCTTT.

The rearrangement joins TRBV7-9 to TRBJ1-2, with D uncertain. V lost 2 bases, J lost 6 bases, and 4 bases lay in between. The CDR3 has 11 amino acids. Germline CDR1 reads SEHNR; CDR2 reads FQNEAQ (reference sequence). The CDR3 DNA is TGTGCCAGCAGCTTAATCCATGGCTACACCTTC. This sequence encodes CASSLIHGYTF.

The chain recombines TRBV4-3 with TRBJ1-3, with no clear D. The V gene's germline CDR1 is LGHNA and CDR2 YSLEER. The CDR3 covers 15 residues. Trimming shortened V by 3 bases and J by 3 bases, and 12 bases separated the two germline ends. The CDR3 loop is CASSQDPGIGNTIYF. CDR3 DNA sequence: TGCGCCAGCAGCCAGGACCCGGGGATTGGAAACACCATATATTTT.